These 27 T cell receptor beta chains share one sample of origin, sequenced in a study of T cell responses to AZD1222 COVID-19 vaccine. Only in-frame clones appear in the TCRdb table, and some are missing; sequencing was by immunoSEQ multiplex PCR. The sample shows 180,000 or so clones, 92% of them seen only once. The sequencing used peripheral blood, collected 28 days after the second AZD1222 dose. The receptors derive from an adult who received the AZD1222 COVID-19 vaccine.

This chain uses TRBV7-9 with TRBJ1-6; D remains unclear. The CDR3 contains 14 residues. CDR1 is SEHNR and CDR2 is FQNEAQ in the germline V gene (reference sequence). V shed 5 bases and J shed 7 bases, with 12 bases lying between them. CDR3 sequence: CASSPEGWNSPLHF. As DNA, the CDR3 is TGTGCCAGCAGCCCAGAAGGGTGGAATTCACCCCTCCACTTT.

The rearrangement joins TRBV2 to TRBJ1-6, with 7 positions matching TRBD1. The CDR3 is made up of 16 amino acids. The V gene's germline CDR1 is SNHLY and CDR2 FYNNEI. The J segment lost 7 bases and the V segment lost 7 bases, leaving 13 bases of the junction unmatched. In nucleotides, the CDR3 is TGTGCCAGCAATCCCAGCTCAGGGGGGCTCAATTCACCCCTCCACTTT. This sequence encodes CASNPSSGGLNSPLHF.

CDR3 in DNA: TGCGCCAGCAGCCAAGGACTAGATTTGAATGAGCAGTTCTTC. This gives the protein CASSQGLDLNEQFF. The rearrangement uses TRBV4-1 and TRBJ2-1, with D possibly TRBD2 on 6 matching bases. The V gene's germline CDR1 is MGHRA and CDR2 YSYEKL. Trimming removed 1 base from V and 7 bases from J, with 11 bases in between. This CDR3 has 14 residues.

The chain is built from TRBV16 and TRBJ1-1; D not resolved. The CDR3 length is 14 residues. The V and J ends lost 0 bases and 3 bases respectively, with 8 bases between them. CDR1 and CDR2 (germline): KGHSY, FQNENV. CDR3 in amino acids: CASSQSGSDTEAFF. The CDR3 coding sequence is TGTGCCAGCAGCCAATCCGGTAGCGACACTGAAGCTTTCTTT.

The CDR3 protein is CASRAGLPSNYGYTF. CDR3 nucleotides: TGTGCCAGCCGGGCGGGCCTTCCGTCTAACTATGGCTACACCTTC. V gene TRBV5-4 combines with J gene TRBJ1-2; D not resolved. The V gene lost 7 bases and the J gene lost 0 bases, with 16 bases spanning the gap. The V gene's germline CDR1 is SGHNT and CDR2 YYREEE (reference sequence). This CDR3 region has 15 residues.

The chain uses TRBV6-5 and TRBJ1-1; possibly TRBD1 for D (5 bases). The CDR3 runs to 13 residues. Between the trimmed V and J ends, which lost 0 bases and 5 bases, there was a span of 7 bases. Germline V CDR1 and CDR2: MNHEY, SVGAGI. This CDR3 is CASSYSWGTEAFF. For the CDR3, the DNA is TGTGCCAGCAGTTACTCTTGGGGGACTGAAGCTTTCTTT.

The V and J genes are TRBV27 and TRBJ2-7, with D perhaps given as TRBD1 or TRBD2 (5 bases each). The CDR3 sequence is 15 residues long. V dropped 3 bases and J dropped 3 bases, with 15 bases sitting between them. From germline, CDR1 is MNHEY and CDR2 SMNVEV (reference sequence). CDR3 residues: CASSLAEGSDYEQYF. For the CDR3, the DNA is TGTGCCAGCAGTTTGGCCGAGGGGTCAGACTACGAGCAGTACTTC.

CDR3 DNA: TGTGCCATCAGTGACCGGACAGGGTTGGGAACTAATGAAAAACTGTTTTTT. Protein product: CAISDRTGLGTNEKLFF. The chain links TRBV10-3 to TRBJ1-4; 8 nucleotides line up with TRBD1. There are 17 residues in the CDR3. In germline, CDR1 is ENHRY, CDR2 SYGVKD. V shed 3 bases and J 1 base; nucleotides not matched to a gene: 7.

The CDR3 here is CASSGGGPGANVLTF. CDR3 sequence (DNA): TGTGCCAGCTCTGGGGGGGGCCCTGGGGCCAACGTCCTGACTTTC. This rearrangement joins TRBV19 to TRBJ2-6; D possibly corresponds to TRBD2 (7 bases). Trimming took off 9 bases at V and 2 bases at J, with 14 bases between the two ends. The germline V gene has CDR1 LNHDA and CDR2 SQIVND (reference sequence). The length of the CDR3 is 15 residues.

The genes are TRBV7-8 and TRBJ2-1; D is ambiguous. The germline CDR1 and CDR2 sequences are SGHVS and FQNEAQ. Trimming shortened V by 1 base and J by 7 bases, and 11 bases separated the two germline ends. This CDR3 is built from 14 residues. CDR3 loop: CASSLGGVQNEQFF. As DNA, the CDR3 is TGTGCCAGCAGCTTAGGTGGCGTCCAAAATGAGCAGTTCTTC.

The chain is built from TRBV19 and TRBJ2-1; D is perhaps TRBD1 (6 bases). This CDR3 is 14 amino acids long. From germline, CDR1 is LNHDA and CDR2 SQIVND (reference sequence). Trimming removed 1 base at V and 5 bases at J, with 9 bases between. The CDR3: CASSIGGRNNEQFF. Here the CDR3 DNA reads TGTGCCAGTAGTATAGGGGGGCGGAACAATGAGCAGTTCTTC.

This clone was seen only a few times. V gene TRBV2 combines with J gene TRBJ2-1, with TRBD1 matching 9 bases. With 5 bases clipped from V and 4 bases from J, the junction kept 3 bases outside the gene matches. This CDR3 has 14 amino acids. In germline, CDR1 is SNHLY, CDR2 FYNNEI. The CDR3 region is CASSLDRGYNEQFF. CDR3 coding DNA: TGTGCCAGCAGTTTGGACAGGGGTTACAATGAGCAGTTCTTC.

J is TRBJ2-5 and V is TRBV5-6; D not certain. V shed 9 bases and J shed 2 bases, with 14 bases lying between them. Germline lookup yields CDR1 SGHDT and CDR2 YYEEEE. This CDR3 is 13 amino acids long. This CDR3 is CATFRVGQETQYF. The CDR3 bases are TGTGCCACCTTCCGAGTGGGGCAAGAGACCCAGTACTTC.

J is TRBJ1-2 and V is TRBV18; the D gene is possibly TRBD1 (6 bases). With 2 bases removed from V and 7 bases from J, the gap between germline ends came to 17 bases. Germline V gene data show CDR1 as KGHSH and CDR2 as LQKENI. The CDR3 is made up of 15 amino acids. The CDR3 here is CASSPTGGTLSGYTF. CDR3 DNA sequence: TGTGCCAGCTCACCAACCGGGGGCACCCTATCTGGCTACACCTTC.

The J gene is TRBJ1-2, the V gene TRBV27; the D gene is possibly TRBD1 (6 bases). Trimming took 5 bases from V and 7 from J, leaving 11 bases between them. The CDR3 consists of 12 residues. Germline values: CDR1 MNHEY, CDR2 SMNVEV (reference sequence). CDR3 in amino acids: CASSVGGLGYTF. DNA for the CDR3: TGTGCCAGCAGTGTTGGGGGGCTTGGCTACACCTTC.

V gene TRBV6-5 combines with J gene TRBJ1-3, with unresolved D. Trimming cost V 8 bases and J 0 bases, with 5 bases left between them. The germline CDR1 and CDR2 sequences are MNHEY and SVGAGI. The CDR3 totals 12 residues. The CDR3 sequence: CASWSSGNTIYF. As DNA, the CDR3 is TGTGCCAGCTGGAGCTCTGGAAACACCATATATTTT.

DNA of the CDR3: TGTGCCAGCAGGGTCGGGGTCTCTGGAAACACCATATATTTT. Protein sequence: CASRVGVSGNTIYF. V and J are TRBV5-6 and TRBJ1-3, with D uncertain. The CDR3 is made up of 14 amino acids. V shed 5 bases and J shed 0 bases, with 9 bases lying between them. Germline CDR1 is SGHDT and CDR2 is YYEEEE.

DNA of the CDR3: TGTGCCAGCAGCTTGGGGGCAGGGGGCGGCGGCAATCAGCCCCAGCATTTT. Translated, it gives CASSLGAGGGGNQPQHF. J is TRBJ1-5 and V is TRBV11-2, with 8 bases identical to TRBD1. CDR1 is SGHAT and CDR2 is FQNNGV in the germline V gene. Trimming removed 3 bases from V and 2 bases from J; junction bases left unmatched: 9. This CDR3 is 17 amino acids long.

The gene calls are TRBV10-3 and TRBJ1-2; D gene uncertain. This CDR3 has 16 residues. V was trimmed by 7 bases and J by 2 bases, leaving 20 bases between them. The V gene's germline CDR1 is ENHRY and CDR2 SYGVKD. The CDR3 region is CAINLGQAGVNYGYTF. In DNA, the CDR3 is TGTGCCATCAATTTAGGGCAGGCGGGAGTAAACTATGGCTACACCTTC.

V gene TRBV28 combines with J gene TRBJ1-6; unclear D gene. CDR1 and CDR2 from the germline V gene are MDHEN and SYDVKM. Between the trimmed V and J ends, which lost 6 bases and 0 bases, there was a span of 9 bases. The CDR3 sequence is 15 residues long. The CDR3 is CASSVASSYNSPLHF. The DNA of the CDR3 is TGTGCCAGCAGCGTTGCGAGCTCCTATAATTCACCCCTCCACTTT. Combining the CDR3 with reference TRBV28 and TRBJ1-6 gives the whole variable domain DVKVTQSSRYLVKRTGEKVFLECVQDMDHENMFWYRQDPGLGLRLIYFSYDVKMKEKGDIPEGYSVSREKKERFSLILESASTNQTSMYLCASSVASSYNSPLHFGNGTRLTVT.

In its sample, this clone was seen a few times. The chain employs TRBV30 and TRBJ1-6; D not resolved. Trimming removed 3 bases at V and 8 bases at J, with 14 bases between. There are 14 residues in the CDR3. The germline V gene encodes CDR1 GTSNPN and CDR2 SVGIG (reference sequence). Here the CDR3 reads CAWSNPGGDSPLHF. CDR3 nucleotides: TGTGCCTGGAGCAACCCGGGCGGGGATTCACCCCTCCACTTT.

The chain couples TRBV10-1 to TRBJ1-6; D is perhaps TRBD1 (5 bases). Germline V lookup: CDR1 WNHNN, CDR2 SYGVQD (reference sequence). The CDR3 covers 15 residues. V dropped 9 bases and J dropped 8 bases, with 20 bases sitting between them. CDR3 sequence reads: CARGENPILDSPLHF. The CDR3 coding sequence is TGCGCCAGGGGGGAGAACCCGATTTTGGATTCACCCCTCCACTTT.

The chain employs TRBV20-1 and TRBJ2-7; D could derive from TRBD1 or TRBD2 (6 bases each). There are 15 residues in the CDR3. Per germline, CDR1 DFQATT and CDR2 SNEGSKA (reference sequence). Deletions cut 3 bases from V and 1 base from J, with 16 bases between. CDR3 residues: CSASAQRGPSYEQYF. The CDR3 DNA sequence: TGCAGTGCTAGTGCTCAACGGGGGCCTTCCTACGAGCAGTACTTC.

The V gene is TRBV20-1, the J gene TRBJ2-1; D is unresolved. The CDR3 runs to 10 residues. Germline assignment: CDR1 DFQATT and CDR2 SNEGSKA (reference sequence). V lost 5 bases, J lost 9 bases, and 8 bases lay in between. This chain's CDR3 is CSAGSFEQFF. DNA for the CDR3: TGCAGTGCTGGAAGTTTTGAGCAGTTCTTC.

The rearrangement links TRBV30 to TRBJ2-7; D perhaps matches TRBD2 (5 bases). The CDR3 runs to 11 residues. The germline V gene has CDR1 GTSNPN and CDR2 SVGIG (reference sequence). V was shortened by 3 bases and J by 7 bases, with 10 bases between the two germline ends. The CDR3 loop reads CAWSPREEQYF. In DNA, the CDR3 is TGTGCCTGGAGCCCCCGGGAAGAGCAGTACTTC.

V and J are TRBV10-3 and TRBJ1-3, with D hard to call. The CDR3 covers 15 residues. Trimming pared 3 bases from V and 2 bases from J, leaving 11 bases between. The germline V gene encodes CDR1 ENHRY and CDR2 SYGVKD. CDR3: CAISDTWETGNTIYF. The CDR3 coding sequence is TGTGCCATCAGTGATACGTGGGAAACTGGAAACACCATATATTTT.

The rearrangement uses TRBV12-3 or TRBV12-4 and TRBJ1-1, with D hard to call. V gave up 6 bases and J gave up 5 bases, with 10 bases separating them. This CDR3 spans 12 amino acids. This CDR3 is CASSLATTEAFF. DNA for the CDR3: TGTGCCAGCAGCTTGGCCACTACTGAAGCTTTCTTT.